The source of this T cell receptor beta chain is a study of identical twins. Each cDNA held unique molecular identifiers, and template switching gave it a universal primer site. TCRdb reprocessed the 5' RACE reads via MiXCR and lists one record per CDR3 protein. The table lists 250,000 or so distinct CDR3 sequences, 7% of them singletons, with roughly 3.7% in the top ten. This CDR3 comprises 16 residues. CDR1 and CDR2 (germline): LGHDT, YNNKEL (reference sequence). The V and J ends lost 1 base and 6 bases, in that order; junction bases with no gene match: 5. The table lists this clonotype with a few counts. These data were also reused for a study on yellow fever vaccine responses in identical twins.

The receptor was isolated from a woman aged 18 to 35 in good health. The V call is TRBV3-1, the J call TRBJ2-1, with 11 bases lining up with TRBD2. Sequencing input: memory (CD45RO+) T cells sorted from blood. CDR3 bases: TGTGCCAGCAGCCAAGGATCTAGCGGGAGGAGCAATGAGCAGTTCTTC. Its protein is CASSQGSSGRSNEQFF.